The 5 T cell receptor beta chains given below trace back to one sample, sequenced in a study of post-analysis software for immune sequencing data. Overall study findings and caveats: Among roughly five TRBV segments more frequent in patients than controls were TRBV5-6, TRBV5-1 and TRBV20-1.

Their recognized antigens are unknown. Unique molecular identifiers were carried by the TCR beta cDNA libraries. TCRdb passed the PCR reads through MiXCR, listing each CDR3 protein once. The sample contains 400,000 to 500,000 distinct CDR3 sequences, 35% to 45% of which appear only once. Sequenced material: blood. These receptors were obtained from a girl under 10 years old with multiple sclerosis.

For the CDR3, the DNA is TGTGCCAGCAGTTTTCGAGCGGGGGGTGCAGATACGCAGTATTTT. Translated: CASSFRAGGADTQYF. The V and J genes are TRBV28 and TRBJ2-3; 9 nucleotides match TRBD2. After removal of 3 bases from V and 4 bases from J, the junction contained 5 bases not matched to a gene. Germline CDR1 reads MDHEN; CDR2 reads SYDVKM. This CDR3 contains 15 residues. Full variable domain (outside the CDR3, taken from reference TRBV28 and TRBJ2-3): DVKVTQSSRYLVKRTGEKVFLECVQDMDHENMFWYRQDPGLGLRLIYFSYDVKMKEKGDIPEGYSVSREKKERFSLILESASTNQTSMYLCASSFRAGGADTQYFGPGTRLTVL.

The chain has TRBV28 and TRBJ2-7; a weak D match, TRBD2 (7 bases). The J call may be in error: the DNA end matches TRBJ2-5 better. Germline V lookup: CDR1 MDHEN, CDR2 SYDVKM. The CDR3 runs 14 residues. CDR3 sequence: CASSTLGGGETQYF. The CDR3 nucleotides are TGTGCCAGCAGCACCCTAGGGGGGGGAGAGACCCAGTACTTC.

This chain uses TRBV12-3 or TRBV12-4 with TRBJ2-3; D ambiguous. V was shortened by 0 bases and J by 4 bases, with 5 bases between the two germline ends. The CDR3 spans 13 residues. CDR3 protein: CASSLARADTQYF. The CDR3, as DNA: TGTGCCAGCAGTTTAGCAAGGGCAGATACGCAGTATTTT.

The chain couples TRBV6-5 to TRBJ2-7; 7 bases align to TRBD1. The V gene end was trimmed by 2 bases and the J gene end by 3 bases; junction bases not matched to a gene: 4. The CDR3 extends over 14 amino acids. Germline V gives CDR1 MNHEY, CDR2 SVGAGI. The CDR3 coding sequence is TGTGCCAGCAGTTACGACAGGGACCGCTACGAGCAGTACTTC. It encodes CASSYDRDRYEQYF.

The V gene is TRBV6-1, the J gene TRBJ2-3; D might be TRBD1 (5 bases). CDR3 length equals 17 residues. Germline CDR1 and CDR2: MNHNS and SASEGT. Trimming pared 1 base from V and 4 bases from J, leaving 18 bases between. CDR3 sequence reads: CASSEDSVAGWADTQYF. CDR3 nucleotides: TGTGCCAGCAGTGAAGATAGTGTTGCAGGGTGGGCAGATACGCAGTATTTT.